The present T cell receptor (beta chain) was sequenced within a study of CD8+ T cells in alopecia areata. Overall study: Each recipient was an approximately 7-11-week-old female C3H/HeJ mouse given skin from an approximately 6-12-month-old C3H/HeJ donor with spontaneous alopecia.

As concerns this clone: Gene names follow the mouse nomenclature. The sequence runs out 4 residues before the end of the CDR3; the remainder is reconstructed from the germline J gene.

J lost 4 bases, V lost 2 bases, and 4 bases had no gene match. Germline CDR1 and CDR2: NSQYPW and LRSPGD (reference sequence). The CDR3 contains 15 residues. RNA extraction and reverse transcription yielded cDNA as sequencing template. The protocol was immunoSEQ multiplex PCR, while the TCRdb copy is restricted to in-frame clones and leaves out a portion. This sample shows around 110,000 clones and no singletons; less than 20% rests with the ten largest. J is TRBJ2-1 and V is TRBV1; 8 nucleotides align to TRBD2. This receptor was identified in a C3H/HeJ mouse with alopecia areata. The MHC haplotype of the strain is H2-k. Sequenced sample: lesional skin. The CDR3 reads CTCSASGGRYAEQFF. The sequenced part of the CDR3 DNA is TGCACCTGCAGTGCATCTGGGGGGCGGTATGCT.